This T cell receptor beta chain was captured by sequencing in a study of a mutant IDH1 vaccine in newly diagnosed glioma. Stated time point: baseline, week 1 (first vaccination visit). Treatment denoted: pre-vaccination baseline after standard-of-care therapy. There were new WHO grade 3 or 4 astrocytomas in the donors, and these were IDH1-mutant and ATRX-lost. The germline gives CDR1 SNHLY, CDR2 FYNNEI. This CDR3 is 13 amino acids long. V lost 6 bases and J lost 3, with 11 bases in between. Clones were sequenced by immunoSEQ multiplex PCR, and TCRdb holds only the in-frame ones, with some missing. The sample has some 51,000 clones, 60% to 85% seen once.

This chain links TRBV2 with TRBJ1-1, with a tentative D call TRBD1 (6 bases). This TCR derives from a woman between 35 and 50 years old with glioma. This material consisted of PBMCs, taken from a glioma patient treated with radiotherapy, temozolomide or both. CDR3 sequence: CASSLGQDTEAFF. Here the CDR3 DNA reads TGTGCCAGCAGCCTGGGACAAGACACTGAAGCTTTCTTT.